This T cell receptor beta chain was documented in a study of blood T cell repertoires in COVID-19. Study context: T cells, B-cell-depleted T cells, or PBMCs supplied cDNA or gDNA.

V gave up 6 bases and J gave up 3 bases, with 18 bases separating them. Germline V CDR1 and CDR2: SGHRS, YFSETQ. CDR3 size: 15 residues. TCRdb keeps only in-frame clones here, not all; method: immunoSEQ multiplex PCR. Among about 180,000 clones listed, approximately 90% were seen once. Sample: peripheral blood. The receptor's source is a woman in her 30s with acute or convalescent COVID-19. The gene calls are TRBV5-1 and TRBJ1-1, with D perhaps TRBD1 (6 bases). This CDR3 reads CASNDRFRDHTEAFF. The CDR3 nucleotides are TGCGCCAGCAACGACAGGTTCAGGGACCACACTGAAGCTTTCTTT.